This T cell receptor (beta chain) was observed in a study of tumor-infiltrating lymphocytes in primary liver carcinoma. Worth noting for this clonotype: Its antigen is unknown.

Study results and limitations: Only about 7.5-24% of top clones spanned all five tumor regions. Tumor region pairs overlapped more than did tumor-adjacent and tumor-blood pairs.

With 500 ng total RNA as template and a constant-region primer, TCR beta cDNA was made. Libraries for TCR beta were built through three nested multiplex PCR rounds, which together made up a slightly modified ARM-PCR procedure. TRBV1-TRBV30 forward primers and a C-beta reverse primer were used in the first two PCR rounds, which each ran for 9 to 10 cycles. MiXCR, run by TCRdb on the multiplex PCR reads, gives a single entry per CDR3 protein. The sample has around 190,000 distinct CDR3 sequences; roughly 80% are singletons. Without any cell sorting, roughly 18-34 mg of bulk tissue yielded co-extracted RNA and DNA. With chronic HBV infection, the patients were also treatment-naive. The CDR3 runs 17 residues. Germline CDR1 reads SGHNT; CDR2 reads YYREEE (reference sequence). The V gene end was trimmed by 4 bases and the J gene end by 3 bases; junction bases not matched to a gene: 13.

Sample: tumor tissue from primary liver carcinoma. The chain couples TRBV5-4 to TRBJ2-1; TRBD2 agrees at 7 bases. The origin of this receptor is a middle-aged man with primary liver carcinoma and hepatitis B virus infection. This CDR3 is CASSLATSMRLYNEQFF. CDR3 DNA: TGTGCCAGCAGCCTCGCGACTAGCATGAGGCTCTACAATGAGCAGTTCTTC.